The rows below give T cell receptor beta chains drawn from one sample of a study of T cells after yellow fever vaccination. TCRdb re-analysed the 5' RACE reads in MiXCR, keeping a single row per CDR3 protein. The data contain about 12,000 distinct CDR3 sequences, 5.5% to 6% of them singletons. The sample in question was PBMCs, either bulk or a sorted T-cell subset (CD4+, CD8+, memory, or dextramer-sorted; not recorded which), obtained on the day of the yellow fever booster vaccination. The receptors stem from a man aged 30 to 39 who received the YFV17D yellow fever vaccine. CDR3s include the opening cysteine and the closing phenylalanine or tryptophan. Fields, in order: clone size, J gene, V gene, D gene, CDR3 DNA, CDR3 protein. The D gene is left open where the match is weak. Only part of the rows carry a size: once, few, many, or a class if the clone is expanded.

many,TRBJ2-7,TRBV3-1,TRBD1,TGTGCCAGCGGACAGGGTATCTACGAGCAGTACTTC,CASGQGIYEQYF
many,TRBJ2-7,TRBV3-1,-,TGTGCCAGCAGCCAAGAGGTCCACGAGCAGTACTTC,CASSQEVHEQYF
many,TRBJ2-7,TRBV18,TRBD1,TGTGCCAGCTCACCATATAGTCTGGGACAGGGGGCGCGAGACGAGCAGTACTTC,CASSPYSLGQGARDEQYF
many,TRBJ2-3,TRBV24-1,-,TGTGCCACCAGTGATCCGCGCACTAGGGGAGATACGCAGTATTTT,CATSDPRTRGDTQYF
few,TRBJ2-1,TRBV3-1,TRBD2,TGTGCCACCTGCCCAGCGGGAGCACGCGACGGTGAGCAGTTCTTC,CATCPAGARDGEQFF
medium-sized,TRBJ1-2,TRBV5-1,TRBD1,TGCGCCAGCAGCGTCTCGACAGGGGGTGGCGGCTACACCTTC,CASSVSTGGGGYTF
many,TRBJ2-1,TRBV20-1,TRBD2,TGCAGTGCACGAATAAGGGAGGGACTAGCGGGACGAAGCTCCTACAATGAGCAGTTCTTC,CSARIREGLAGRSSYNEQFF
many,TRBJ2-2,TRBV19,-,TGTGCCAGTAGTATAGGAGGGGTGAACACCGGGGAGCTGTTTTTT,CASSIGGVNTGELFF
medium-sized,TRBJ2-1,TRBV24-1,-,TGTGCCACCCGTGGAGGGTCCTACAATGAGCAGTTCTTC,CATRGGSYNEQFF
-,TRBJ1-4,TRBV7-9,-,TGTGCCAGCAGCCCACAGGCCCTACCTGGAAAACTGTTTTTT,CASSPQALPGKLFF
medium-sized,TRBJ2-2,TRBV12-3/TRBV12-4,-,TGTGCCAGCAGGGGCTCCGGGGAGCTGTTTTTT,CASRGSGELFF
medium-sized,TRBJ2-1,TRBV12-3/TRBV12-4,TRBD2,TGTGCCGGAGCGGGGATAAACAATGAGCAGTTCTTC,CAGAGINNEQFF
many,TRBJ2-7,TRBV6-5,-,TGTGCCAGCAGTCGGGACCCCGACTACGAGCAGTACTTC,CASSRDPDYEQYF
many,TRBJ2-2,TRBV15,-,TGTGCCACCAGCAGACAAACCGGGGAGCTGTTTTTT,CATSRQTGELFF
many,TRBJ2-1,TRBV29-1,TRBD1,TGCAGCGTCCTTTGGGACAGTACCGAGTTCTTC,CSVLWDSTEFF
many,TRBJ2-3,TRBV20-1,-,TGCAGCGCAAAGAAAAGCACAGATACGCAGTATTTT,CSAKKSTDTQYF
many,TRBJ2-6,TRBV4-3,-,TGCGCCAGCAGCTCCCTCTCTGGGGCCAACGTCCTGACTTTC,CASSSLSGANVLTF
many,TRBJ2-2,TRBV19,-,TGTGCCAGTAGTCCAGGATTGAACACCGGGGAGCTGTTTTTT,CASSPGLNTGELFF
medium-sized,TRBJ1-2,TRBV28,-,TGTGCCAGCAGTTTTACCACGGGCAGACCACTTGGCTATGGCTACACCTTC,CASSFTTGRPLGYGYTF
many,TRBJ2-3,TRBV6-5,TRBD2,TGTGCCAGCAGCCTGGGAGGGCCCGCAGATACGCAGTATTTT,CASSLGGPADTQYF
medium-sized,TRBJ2-7,TRBV25-1,TRBD1,TGTGCCAGCAGTGGTCTATCCGGGACAGGGGTATACGAGCAGTACTTC,CASSGLSGTGVYEQYF
few,TRBJ2-7,TRBV20-1,-,TGCTGTGCTAGGCCCGGGAGCGGCGTACGTGCCTACGAGCAGTACTTC,CCARPGSGVRAYEQYF
many,TRBJ2-5,TRBV13,-,TGTGCCAGCACCCGCGCACGAGGGTTGGAGACCCAGTACTTC,CASTRARGLETQYF
-,TRBJ1-4,TRBV7-2,-,TGTGCCAGCAGCCCTAGACATGGTAATGAAAAACTGTTTTTT,CASSPRHGNEKLFF
many,TRBJ1-2,TRBV21-1,-,TGTGCCAGCAGCACATCTTGGACAGGGGTTTGTAAATCCGGCTACACCTTC,CASSTSWTGVCKSGYTF
many,TRBJ2-3,TRBV24-1,TRBD1,TGTGCCACCAGTGACACCGGGACAGGGGGGAATACGCAGTATTTT,CATSDTGTGGNTQYF
-,TRBJ1-3,TRBV20-1,-,TGCAGTGCAGGCGGAGGATACACCATATATTTT,CSAGGGYTIYF
many,TRBJ2-7,TRBV5-6,-,TGTGCCAGCAGAACGGCAGGGGCCTACGAGCAGTACTTC,CASRTAGAYEQYF
few,TRBJ1-4,TRBV7-2,-,TGTGCCAGCAGGCATAGTTCCGATAATGAAAAACTGTTTTTT,CASRHSSDNEKLFF
many,TRBJ2-3,TRBV27,TRBD1,TGTGCCAGCGGGAGCTCACGGGACAGATACACAGATACGCAGTATTTT,CASGSSRDRYTDTQYF
many,TRBJ2-1,TRBV6-2/TRBV6-3,TRBD2,TGTGCCAGCAGTTACGGCCGGGAGGGCCTAGGTAATGAGCAGTTCTTC,CASSYGREGLGNEQFF
many,TRBJ1-1,TRBV30,-,TGTGCCTGGAGCCCCCTTTCCGGGGTGAGGGGCGCTGAAGCTTTCTTT,CAWSPLSGVRGAEAFF
many,TRBJ2-3,TRBV14,-,TGTGCCAGCAGCCAAGAAGGGTGGGGCGGTGATACGCAGTATTTT,CASSQEGWGGDTQYF
medium-sized,TRBJ2-4,TRBV29-1,-,TGCAGCGTTGAGGATGTAATGGATCAGTACTTC,CSVEDVMDQYF
many,TRBJ2-7,TRBV12-3/TRBV12-4,-,TGTGCCAGCAGTTTAGCTCACTACGAGCAGTACTTC,CASSLAHYEQYF
many,TRBJ2-5,TRBV6-2/TRBV6-3,-,TGTGCCAGCAGTCGGATCCAAGAGACCCAGTACTTC,CASSRIQETQYF
medium-sized,TRBJ2-5,TRBV16,-,TGTGCCAGCAGCCAAGTGTACCAAGAGACCCAGTACTTC,CASSQVYQETQYF
-,TRBJ2-7,TRBV13,TRBD1,TGTGCCAGCAGCCGGACAGGGAGGGAGCAGTACTTC,CASSRTGREQYF
many,TRBJ2-3,TRBV12-3/TRBV12-4,-,TGTGCCAGCTCCGCCACCCGGGGGACAAGACAGTATTTT,CASSATRGTRQYF
many,TRBJ2-7,TRBV9,-,TGTGCCAGCAGCGTAGCTGGAACCTACGAGCAGTACTTC,CASSVAGTYEQYF
-,TRBJ2-1,TRBV30,TRBD2,TGTGCCTGGACCAGAGGGGAGGGCAATGAGCAGTTCTTC,CAWTRGEGNEQFF
many,TRBJ1-2,TRBV12-3/TRBV12-4,TRBD1,TGTGCCTGCTGTTATTACTCGCTCCGGGACAGCCATAACTATGGCTACACCTTC,CACCYYSLRDSHNYGYTF
medium-sized,TRBJ2-5,TRBV12-3/TRBV12-4,-,TGTGCCAGCAGTTTCGGGGAAGAGACCCAGTACTTC,CASSFGEETQYF
medium-sized,TRBJ2-1,TRBV4-3,-,TGCGCCAGCAGCCAGACCACTCGGGGGACAGAGCAGTTCTTC,CASSQTTRGTEQFF